This T cell receptor beta chain emerged from a study of shared clonotypes between healthy human individuals. Data came from immunoSEQ multiplex PCR; TCRdb stores just in-frame clones and leaves some out. This sample has approximately 710,000 clones, with 90% found just once. The CDR3 is 16 residues long. Germline CDR1 MNHNS, CDR2 SASEGT. V lost 1 base to trimming and J lost 0 bases; unmatched junction nucleotides: 2. The sample taken for sequencing was memory CD8+ T cells from PBMCs. The subset denotes: CD45RO+ cells pooled with CCR7-negative TemRA cells. The chain has TRBV6-1 and TRBJ2-7, with 11 positions matching TRBD2. The TCR originated in a man younger than 35 in good health. Some clones in this sample may be carry-over from other donors' samples. CDR3 coding DNA: TGTGCCAGCAGTGAAGGGACTAGCGGGTTCTCCTACGAGCAGTACTTC. Protein sequence: CASSEGTSGFSYEQYF.